The T cell receptor (beta chain) under discussion was sequenced for a study of regulatory and conventional T cells in RAG deficiency. Genomic DNA came from blood regulatory T cells gated CD4+ CD25-high CD127-low. With regard to this clone: Its antigen is not known.

TCRdb's copy holds only in-frame clones and misses some; the assay was immunoSEQ multiplex PCR. The profile covers about 19,000 clones, with roughly 89% appearing a single time and over 1.1% taken by the ten largest. Germline V lookup: CDR1 MNHGY, CDR2 SAAAGT. This CDR3 region has 14 residues. Trimming removed 5 bases from V and 4 bases from J, with 14 bases in between. Broader study findings: In Omenn syndrome, Treg and Tconv repertoires overlapped >85%.

A further study also used this sample, focusing on regulatory T cells. That report adds: The primer mix had 52 TRBV and 13 TRBJ primers. Patient repertoires had restricted TRB V-J pairs and skewed V and J usage, most in Tregs.

The source of this sequence is a human donor in good health. Material for sequencing was Tregs sorted from blood. This chain uses TRBV6-8 with TRBJ1-2; D gene uncertain. CDR3 residues: CASSGWASFYGYTF. For the CDR3, the DNA is TGTGCCAGCAGTGGGTGGGCCTCCTTCTATGGCTACACCTTC.